The clone carrying this T cell receptor beta chain was found many times. The antigen remains undetermined. RNA transcripts were the template for amplifying TCR beta CDR3 regions. TCR CDR3 regions were first amplified by RT-PCR with HTBI primers. TCRdb redid the calling of the multiplex PCR reads with MiXCR, one entry per CDR3 protein. The sample holds under 600,000 distinct CDR3 sequences, roughly 15% seen once. The data belong to a study of T cells in Graves' hyperthyroidism and ophthalmopathy. Study overall: Specimen type is peripheral blood, collected at initial diagnosis prior to any treatment.

The CDR3 consists of 14 residues. The V gene lost 2 bases and the J gene lost 5 bases, with 9 bases spanning the gap. CDR1 is MGHRA and CDR2 is YSYEKL in the germline V gene. Findings and caveats of the study: By a 13 V-J model, ophthalmopathy was set apart from stable hyperthyroidism. Most expanded thyroid clonotypes above 0.001 also appeared in blood.

The diagnoses drew upon clinical symptoms, serum thyroxine and TRAb, thyroid ultrasound and orbital computed tomography. The TCR comes from a woman aged 40 to 50 with Graves' ophthalmopathy. This sequence joins TRBV4-1 and TRBJ2-2; tentative D call: TRBD1 (5 bases). The specimen sequenced was blood. As DNA, the CDR3 is TGCGCCAGCAGCCAACTACCAGGGACCGGGGAGCTGTTTTTT. Residues: CASSQLPGTGELFF.